Listed here are 7 T cell receptor beta chains from one sample, sequenced in a study of CD8 T cells in Susac syndrome. Roughly 0.45 to 1 ug RNA was reverse transcribed with random hexamers. TCRdb passed the immunoSEQ multiplex PCR reads through MiXCR, listing each CDR3 protein once. Of about 150,000 distinct CDR3 sequences listed, around 94% are singletons. Sequences were obtained from CD4+ T cells from PBMCs. All receptors derive from a human donor in good health.

The chain has TRBV12-3 or TRBV12-4 and TRBJ2-5, with 9 bases aligning to TRBD2. V lost 5 bases and J lost 4; bases outside the gene matches: 5. CDR3 length equals 14 residues. Here the CDR3 DNA reads TGTGCCAGCAGTCCTAGCGGGAACCCAGAGACCCAGTACTTC. Protein: CASSPSGNPETQYF.

The chain joins TRBV6-5 to TRBJ2-7, with 9 bases that match TRBD1. The germline V gene has CDR1 MNHEY and CDR2 SVGAGI. This CDR3 has 15 amino acids. V shed 2 bases and J 4 bases; nucleotides not matched to a gene: 6. CDR3 nucleotides: TGTGCCAGCAGTTACCGCGGGACAGGGTCTTACGAGCAGTACTTC. Translation: CASSYRGTGSYEQYF.

The V and J genes are TRBV29-1 and TRBJ2-6; D remains ambiguous. CDR1 and CDR2 from the germline V gene are SQVTM and ANQGSEA. Trimming removed 4 bases at V and 0 bases at J, with 13 bases between. The length of the CDR3 is 16 residues. The CDR3 sequence: CSVGPDVSSGANVLTF. CDR3 DNA: TGCAGCGTTGGACCGGACGTTAGCTCTGGGGCCAACGTCCTGACTTTC.

V is TRBV5-4 and J is TRBJ2-1, with D perhaps matching TRBD2 (6 bases). The CDR3 contains 15 residues. Germline V lookup: CDR1 SGHNT, CDR2 YYREEE (reference sequence). Trimming pared 4 bases from V and 10 bases from J, leaving 21 bases between. The CDR3 region has the DNA TGTGCCAGCAGCCGAGAGGGGACTCAAGGCAGGGAGCAGTTCTTC. Amino acid sequence: CASSREGTQGREQFF.

In this sample, this clonotype turned up once. The gene calls are TRBV20-1 and TRBJ2-4; D tentatively reads TRBD1 or TRBD2 (5 bases each). Trimming left V 3 bases short and J 1 base short, with 16 bases between. This CDR3 comprises 16 residues. Looked up from germline, CDR1 is DFQATT and CDR2 is SNEGSKA (reference sequence). The CDR3, as DNA: TGCAGTGCTAGCCTGAGGGGATTACGGGCCAAAAACATTCAGTACTTC. This codes for CSASLRGLRAKNIQYF.

This clonotype was found once. This chain links TRBV9 with TRBJ2-7; maybe TRBD1 (5 bases). The V and J ends lost 0 bases and 2 bases respectively, with 9 bases between them. The germline gives CDR1 SGDLS, CDR2 YYNGEE. This CDR3 region has 14 residues. CDR3 sequence: CASSVGGGPYEQYF. For the CDR3, the DNA is TGTGCCAGCAGCGTAGGGGGCGGACCCTACGAGCAGTACTTC.

This rearrangement joins TRBV20-1 to TRBJ1-1, with D perhaps matching TRBD1 (6 bases). Germline-derived CDR1 and CDR2 are DFQATT and SNEGSKA (reference sequence). Trimming took 6 bases from V and 8 from J, leaving 13 bases between them. This CDR3 contains 11 residues. The CDR3 DNA follows: TGCAGTGCGCCTGGGACAATCGAAGCTTTCTTT. Encoded protein: CSAPGTIEAFF.